The clone carrying this T cell receptor (beta chain) was found once. This sample was included in a study of CD8 T cells in Susac syndrome. TCR beta sequencing covered blood CD8+ and CD4+ T cells. Included as multiple sclerosis controls were treatment-naive patients who had stable or active relapsing-remitting disease. TEMRA cells were FACS-enriched and CD8+ and CD4+ T cells negatively isolated. The V and J ends lost 7 bases and 9 bases, in that order; junction bases with no gene match: 5. Looked up from germline, CDR1 is MDHEN and CDR2 is SYDVKM. The CDR3 runs to 13 residues. Random hexamers were used to reverse transcribe about 0.45 to 1 ug of RNA. The CDR3 of TCR beta was amplified by immunoSEQ multiplex PCR across 54 Vbeta and 13 Jbeta. Using its own MiXCR run on the immunoSEQ multiplex PCR reads, TCRdb lists one record per CDR3 protein. Counted here are a few hundred thousand distinct CDR3 sequences, approximately 89% occurring once; the ten biggest clones make up about 0.12%.

The chain links TRBV28 to TRBJ2-1; 11 bases agree with TRBD2. The receptor comes from a human donor with multiple sclerosis. Input material: CD8+ T cells from PBMCs. Written as DNA, the CDR3 is TGTGCCAGCACGTTGACTAGCGGGACTGAGCAGTTCTTC. This sequence encodes CASTLTSGTEQFF. Combining the CDR3 with reference TRBV28 and TRBJ2-1 gives the whole variable domain DVKVTQSSRYLVKRTGEKVFLECVQDMDHENMFWYRQDPGLGLRLIYFSYDVKMKEKGDIPEGYSVSREKKERFSLILESASTNQTSMYLCASTLTSGTEQFFGPGTRLTVL.